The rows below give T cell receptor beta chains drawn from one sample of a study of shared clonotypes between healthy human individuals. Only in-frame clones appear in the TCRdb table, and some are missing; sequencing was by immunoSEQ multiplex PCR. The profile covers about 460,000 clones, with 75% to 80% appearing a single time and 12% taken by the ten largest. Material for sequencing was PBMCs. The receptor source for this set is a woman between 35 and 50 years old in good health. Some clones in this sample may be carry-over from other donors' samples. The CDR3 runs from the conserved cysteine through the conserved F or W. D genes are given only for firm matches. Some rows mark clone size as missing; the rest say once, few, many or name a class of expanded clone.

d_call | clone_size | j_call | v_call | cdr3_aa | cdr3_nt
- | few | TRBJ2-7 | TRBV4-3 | CASSQDLGGGYEQYF | TGCGCCAGCAGCCAAGATCTCGGGGGCGGCTACGAGCAGTACTTC
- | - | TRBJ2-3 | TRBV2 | CASMGRDATDTQYF | TGTGCCAGTATGGGCAGGGACGCCACAGATACGCAGTATTTT
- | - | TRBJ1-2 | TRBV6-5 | CASRRGGGIYGYTF | TGTGCCAGCAGACGCGGCGGGGGCATCTATGGCTACACCTTC
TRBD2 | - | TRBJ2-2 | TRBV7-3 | CASSRAGVGTGELFF | TGTGCCAGCAGCCGAGCGGGAGTGGGCACCGGGGAGCTGTTTTTT
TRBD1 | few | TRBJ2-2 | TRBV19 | CASSDRGDTGELFF | TGTGCCAGTAGCGACAGGGGGGACACCGGGGAGCTGTTTTTT
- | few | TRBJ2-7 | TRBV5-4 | CASSFGIYEQYF | TGTGCCAGCAGCTTCGGTATATACGAGCAGTACTTC
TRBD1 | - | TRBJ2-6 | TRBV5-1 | CASSLGTGDSGANVLTF | TGCGCCAGCAGCTTGGGGACAGGGGACTCTGGGGCCAACGTCCTGACTTTC
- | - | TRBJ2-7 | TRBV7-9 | CASSLLGGTYEQYF | TGTGCCAGCAGCTTACTGGGGGGAACCTACGAGCAGTACTTC
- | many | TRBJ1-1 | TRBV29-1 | CSATKQGRRFGAFF | TGCAGCGCTACCAAGCAGGGCAGGCGCTTCGGGGCTTTCTTT
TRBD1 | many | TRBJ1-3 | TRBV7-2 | CASSPQTGSGNTIYF | TGTGCCAGCAGCCCCCAGACAGGGTCTGGAAACACCATATATTTT
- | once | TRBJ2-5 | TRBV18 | CASSDRPQETQYF | TGTGCCAGCTCAGACAGACCCCAAGAGACCCAGTACTTC
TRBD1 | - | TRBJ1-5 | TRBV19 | CASSRMGTDNYSNQPQHF | TGTGCCAGTAGTAGAATGGGGACAGACAACTATAGCAATCAGCCCCAGCATTTT
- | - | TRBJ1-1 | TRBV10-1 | CASSGEPSGNTEAFF | TGCGCCAGCAGTGGCGAGCCCTCCGGGAACACTGAAGCTTTCTTT
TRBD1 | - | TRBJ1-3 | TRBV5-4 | CASSPQGVAGNTIYF | TGTGCCAGCAGCCCACAGGGGGTAGCTGGAAACACCATATATTTT
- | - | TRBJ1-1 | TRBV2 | CASSDRRREAFF | TGTGCCAGCAGTGACCGGAGGAGAGAAGCTTTCTTT
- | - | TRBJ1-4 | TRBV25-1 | CASSGPYTGTNEKLFF | TGTGCCAGCAGTGGCCCGTATACCGGCACTAATGAAAAACTGTTTTTT
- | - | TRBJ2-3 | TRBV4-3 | CASSQDHGRDTQYF | TGCGCCAGCAGCCAGGATCATGGTCGAGATACGCAGTATTTT
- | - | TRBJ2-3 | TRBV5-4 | CASSLEVSTDTQYF | TGTGCCAGCAGCTTGGAGGTTAGCACAGATACGCAGTATTTT
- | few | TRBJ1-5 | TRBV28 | CASRTGWFQPQHF | TGTGCCAGCAGAACAGGGTGGTTTCAGCCCCAGCATTTT
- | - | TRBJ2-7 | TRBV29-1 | CSVGAYEQYF | TGCAGCGTTGGCGCATACGAGCAGTATTTC
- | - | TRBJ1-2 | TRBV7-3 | CASRTKTNYGYTF | TGTGCCAGCAGGACAAAAACTAACTATGGCTACACCTTC
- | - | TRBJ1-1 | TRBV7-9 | CASSLRGRAEAFF | TGTGCCAGCAGCTTGAGGGGCAGGGCTGAAGCTTTCTTT
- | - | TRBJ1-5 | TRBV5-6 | CASSLAGGNQPQHF | TGTGCCAGCAGCTTGGCCGGGGGAAATCAGCCCCAGCATTTT
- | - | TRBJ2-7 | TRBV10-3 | CAISESQGGTYEQYF | TGTGCCATCAGTGAATCCCAGGGCGGAACCTACGAGCAGTACTTC
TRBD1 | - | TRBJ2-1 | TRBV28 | CASRAGTGHNEQFF | TGTGCCAGCAGGGCCGGGACAGGGCACAATGAGCAGTTCTTC
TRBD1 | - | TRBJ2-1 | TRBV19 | CASSTSTLRGRRQFF | TGTGCCAGTAGTACTTCAACCCTAAGGGGGCGGCGGCAGTTCTTC
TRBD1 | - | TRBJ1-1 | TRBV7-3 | CASSRIGGGNTEAFF | TGTGCCAGCAGCCGGATAGGGGGCGGGAACACTGAAGCTTTCTTT
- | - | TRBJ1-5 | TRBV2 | CASSEDFGGRLQIGPQHF | TGTGCCAGCAGTGAAGACTTTGGGGGGCGACTTCAAATCGGGCCCCAGCATTTT
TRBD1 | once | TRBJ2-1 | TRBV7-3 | CASSFGTVGEQFF | TGTGCCAGCAGCTTTGGGACAGTAGGTGAGCAGTTCTTC
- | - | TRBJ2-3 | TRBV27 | CASRQMTGTDTQYF | TGTGCCAGCAGACAGATGACAGGCACAGATACGCAGTATTTT
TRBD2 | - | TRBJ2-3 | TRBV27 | CASSKGTSLSPYTQYF | TGTGCCAGCAGTAAAGGGACTAGCCTATCGCCCTATACGCAGTATTTT
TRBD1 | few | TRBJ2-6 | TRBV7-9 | CASQQGYGANVLTF | TGTGCCAGCCAACAGGGGTATGGGGCCAACGTCCTGACTTTC